This T cell receptor (beta chain) comes out of a study of T and B cells in COVID-19 patients. Study-level information: The recovered cohort's median age was about 34 years, versus 65 to 80 years in active infection.

Study conclusions and caveats: Early severe-case samples and blood from mildly ill patients during symptoms were in short supply. Patients with COVID-19 reportedly showed strongly skewed T cell receptor beta variable and joining gene usage. At recovery TRB diversity and richness exceeded healthy donors, after highly clonal active COVID-19 repertoires.

This clonotype was seen repeatedly, ten times or more. Its antigen is currently unknown. BIOMED2 TRB-A/B primer pools were used in multiplex TRB PCR. TCRdb reprocessed the multiplex PCR reads via MiXCR and lists one record per CDR3 protein. Of a few thousand distinct CDR3 sequences in the sample, roughly 25% were seen once. V was clipped by 2 bases and J by 6 bases, with 13 bases between them. Germline V gene lookup returns CDR1 MNHEY and CDR2 SMNVEV (reference sequence). This CDR3 is 14 amino acids long. From blood, roughly 220-550 ng of genomic DNA served as TRB template. This TCR derives from a human donor with active COVID-19. The J gene is TRBJ1-1, the V gene TRBV27; D is undetermined. Sequenced material: blood. The chain's CDR3 is CASSLGIRAAEAFF. Here the CDR3 DNA reads TGTGCCAGCAGTTTAGGTATCCGGGCGGCTGAAGCTTTCTTT.